This T cell receptor beta chain emerged from a study of blood T cell repertoires in COVID-19 (TCRdb year 2020). General notes on the study: Samples covering the acute and convalescent phases of COVID-19 were provided by collaborators in the United States, Italy and Spain. Samples were obtained from the ongoing ImmuneRACE study (first 160 participants) and from 1,000 to 1,500 subjects provided by 6 global collaborators. The material from the prospective study consisted of cDNA or gDNA derived from T cells, B-cell-depleted T cells, or PBMCs. Where available, HLA class I and class II types were obtained from metadata supplied by the sample provider rather than from assay-based typing. A de-identified subject ID, COVID-19 status, age in years and sex were almost always included in the sample metadata. A freely available public database, intended as a resource for researchers studying the immune response to SARS-CoV-2, is where the repertoires were released. Deeply sampled blood TCRbeta repertoires from subjects exposed to, actively infected with, or recovered from COVID-19 were included in the dataset. The research as a whole found: Clinical and demographic metadata were provided uncurated, with the amount varying by source and participant.

A note on this clone: No antigen is known for it. Base quality data are lacking; no much larger clone is found one base away.

Whole blood was collected in K2EDTA tubes by collaborating institutions according to the institutions' own protocols. For TCRbeta analysis, collaborator samples were shipped as frozen whole blood, as isolated PBMCs, or as DNA extracted from either sample type. The immunoSEQ Assay, a bias-controlled multiplex PCR, was used to amplify TCRbeta CDR3 regions from genomic DNA. Concerning the study's data processing: The number of nucleated cells in each sample was estimated from the amplification of reference gene primers within the assay. Sequence reads were collapsed and filtered to measure the absolute abundance of every unique TCRbeta CDR3 rearrangement. For each sample, productive Simpson clonality was calculated as the square root of Simpson's diversity index across productive rearrangements. TCRdb carries this immuneACCESS record with in-frame sequences only. Its versions omit some clonotypes, under half of them owing to an unresolved V gene in the studies checked, with the rest unexplained. Clonal size and the V and J genes are those of that table, whereas D and trimming came from the DNA. In this sample the table shows around 80,000 clones, about 68% of which occur a single time. The biggest ten clones account for 4.5% to 6% of the sample.

Specimen: peripheral blood. The clonotype was recovered from a man aged 45-60 years with active or convalescent COVID-19.

The bases are TGTGCCACGGGGATAAACACCGGGGAGCTGTTTTTT. It specifies CATGINTGELFF. The rearrangement combines TRBV12-3 or TRBV12-4 with TRBJ2-2, and TRBD2 may be the D gene, going by 5 matching bases. The CDR3, cysteine through phenylalanine, is 12 amino acids long. Kept here is only the CDR3 DNA, which spans 36 bases and is read in frame from base 1. V gives up 10 bases and J gives up 2 bases, and the segment between their germline ends measures 8 bases.